This T cell receptor beta chain came from a study of blood T cells in healthy people across ages. Study observations and caveats: Naive CD4+ cell counts and diversity both ran higher in long-lived than in aged donors.

CDR1 and CDR2 from the germline V gene are MNHNY and SVGAGI (reference sequence). Trimming shortened V by 5 bases and J by 2 bases, and 10 bases separated the two germline ends. CDR3 length equals 14 residues. Through a sample-barcoded 5' primer and a J-beta primer mix, a second PCR was run for roughly 6 to 12 cycles. Every cDNA molecule carried a tag from a template-switch adaptor bearing 12 random nucleotides. Each of the samples gave a minimum of 2.5 million paired-end reads that contained CDR3. TCRdb reprocessed the 5' RACE reads with MiXCR, giving one entry per CDR3 protein. The table has 730,000 or so distinct CDR3 sequences, 40% to 45% seen once; the top ten hold roughly 30%. They isolated at least 7 million PBMCs from each sample. For this clonotype: The antigen is unknown.

This clonotype was sampled from an elderly man in good health. V and J are TRBV6-6 and TRBJ1-3, with D perhaps matching TRBD1 (5 bases). Sequencing used blood. This CDR3 is CASSTPGTGNTIYF. The CDR3 DNA reads TGTGCCAGCAGTACCCCAGGGACTGGAAACACCATATATTTT.